A single T cell receptor beta chain is shown here with its context. Its antigen remains unidentified. The input lacks base qualities; no much larger clone sits a single base away. The cohort consisted of more than 650 healthy bone marrow donors. At the time of sampling, all cohort members were nominally healthy, though unrecorded immune exposures were likely present. The donor tested CMV seronegative, placing the donor among the 300 to 450 seronegative members of the cohort. Every donor gave a peripheral blood sample, and the peripheral blood mononuclear cells from that sample were used for TCR beta sequencing. Genomic DNA was extracted from the blood cell samples with the Qiagen DNeasy Blood Extraction Kit. The sample is drawn from a study of cytomegalovirus exposure and HLA in healthy donors listed by TCRdb under 2017. With regard to the full study: In an earlier analysis of 450 to 750 of the donors, about 270 Gb of sequence data and some 100 million unique TCR beta sequences from 180 million or so T cells were reported. All discovery cohort repertoires had been generated on a single sequencing platform. HLA typing included class I and class II loci at four-digit resolution. In a later genetic analysis, genome-wide SNP genotypes for about three fifths of the roughly 670 donors were used, and that subset was treated as a discovery cohort. Besides the first cohort of 666 subjects, a separate validation cohort made up of 120 different subjects was used. Of the approximately 400 genotyped donors, approximately 81% were placed in the genetic ancestry cluster associated with self-reported Caucasian donors. Four to six DR-DQ haplotypes were handled as single units for association and clustering, since linkage in the cohort was strong. An early release covering over 500 HLA-typed donors comprised about 290 gigabases of sequencing data and tens of millions of unique TCR sequences. A later analysis re-examined previously published TCR beta repertoires from several hundred donors and added high-resolution HLA genotyping to investigate patterns of TCR occurrence. The later analysis used no new phenotypic data to find candidate immune exposures, relying instead on TCR beta sequences and their occurrence across donors. The number of donors typed differed by locus, with about 629-630 for A, B, C, DRB1 and DQB1, around 500 for DQA1, over 600 for DPA1, and some 470 for DPB1. Using immunosequencing, the study profiled T cell repertoires from 500 to 800 subjects and related those repertoires to cytomegalovirus serostatus. To predict cytomegalovirus infection status, the study combined high-throughput TCR immunosequencing, statistical association of individual TCRs with disease status, and machine learning. An earlier analysis of 450 to 750 of the donors used high-throughput TCR beta sequencing to judge whether each TCR beta V gene segment behaved as functional or pseudogenic. Donor age, sex, ethnicity and CMV serostatus were collected together with the repertoire data. Among some 400 genotyped donors of the cohort, an average of around 240,000 unique TCR beta nucleotide sequences were sequenced per donor, around a sixth of them non-productive. The study was designed to test whether signatures of past pathogen exposure could be identified by cataloging public T cell receptors.

Libraries were made using the immunoSEQ multiplex PCR assay. A mixture of 60 forward primers for TCR Vbeta segments and 13 reverse primers for TCR Jbeta segments was used in the multiplex PCR. A multiplex PCR assay on genomic DNA amplified the CDR3 region of rearranged TCR beta genes. On the Illumina HiSeq System, the amplified TCR beta libraries were sequenced as 87-base-pair reads. Per the source publication's procedure: A later analysis tallied 80 million to 95 million unique TCR beta chains across the 600 to 700 repertoires, and about 12 million of those chains were shared by two or more donors. To remove PCR and sequencing errors, raw reads were error-corrected and collapsed into unique sequences using a nearest-neighbor algorithm that merged closely related sequences. To assign V, D and J gene segments, CDR3 sequences were aligned to IMGT reference sequences. For a sequence to be retained, at least a six-nucleotide match to both a V gene segment and a J gene segment was required. A rearrangement was called productive if the CDR3 had no stop codons and remained in frame with V and J, and every other rearrangement was called non-productive. Following IMGT convention, CDR3 was defined as the stretch from the second conserved V-encoded cysteine up to the conserved J-encoded phenylalanine. In an earlier analysis of more than 550 of the donors, sequences lacking an unambiguous match to a single V gene segment were excluded. In an earlier analysis of approximately 590 of the donors, V segments were called functional above 56.7% productive rearrangements and were called segregating when the between-donor standard deviation exceeded 5%. To diagnose cytomegalovirus status from the catalog of TCR beta chain sequences, a statistical classification framework was built. In a later analysis, TCR nucleotide sequences were compared against IMGT/GENE-DB human TR gene sequences so that V and J genes could be assigned. Using the TCRdist pipeline, a later analysis assigned CDR3 sequences along with most-parsimonious VDJ recombination scenarios. A later analysis defined each TCR beta chain by its CDR3 amino acid sequence plus V-gene family, and excluded reads lacking a unique V-gene family. A later analysis removed roughly 590 highly shared, low-generation-probability nucleotide sequences to deal with suspected cross-contamination and a sequencing artifact. In a later analysis, a clonal expansion index for each public chain was calculated from normalized within-repertoire ranks of inferred template counts. In a later analysis, generation probabilities were computed using a VDJ recombination model fitted to out-of-frame rearrangements, and the results were checked against IGoR. In a later analysis, TCR-TCR, TCR-HLA and TCR-CMV co-occurrence was scored with hypergeometric tests, and a repertoire-size bias correction was applied to TCR pairs. In a later analysis, false discovery rates were estimated by permuting HLA or CMV assignments 20 times. In a later analysis, co-occurring TCRs were grouped using DBSCAN, with TCRdist sequence similarity added in when clustering inside HLA-allele-positive subsets. For co-occurrence clustering, repertoires with fewer than 30,000 or more than 120,000 public chains were excluded, along with roughly 5 repertoires with anomalous nucleotide sharing. TCRdb took this table from immuneACCESS and kept in-frame rearrangements with V and J called. Such tables lack part of the clones; where checked against another copy, unresolved V genes explain under half of the gap, and the rest is unexplained. V, J and clone size derive from that table, while D and trimming were established from the DNA sequence. For this sample there are fewer than 200,000 clones; around 83% appear just once. Of the sample, around 1.7% is held by the ten largest clones.

The research as a whole found: The classifier was reported to diagnose cytomegalovirus status with high specificity and sensitivity in both the original cohort and the validation cohort. Correlated functional status among segregating V segments might reflect linkage disequilibrium, but an unknown experimental factor could not be ruled out. In the study, roughly 160 TCR beta chains were listed as associated with cytomegalovirus. A cluster of highly shared sequence variants was judged likely to be a technical artifact of the sequencing pipeline. Some IMGT-functional V segments, including TRBV6-2 and TRBV6-3, could not be distinguished by the 87-base-pair reads and were therefore excluded. In a later analysis, several top co-occurrence clusters were reported to appear linked to parvovirus B19, influenza, CMV and Epstein-Barr virus. A later analysis associated 15,000 to 20,000 TCR beta sequences with specific HLA alleles at a false discovery rate of 0.05. This cohort had only TCR beta chains sequenced, and the lack of alpha or paired-chain data limited which features could be detected. According to a later analysis, TCR association rates differed among HLA loci, with DRB1 alleles showing the most associated TCRs and HLA-C alleles showing the fewest. Compared with the roughly 700-donor mean, donors in an Asian-associated ancestry cluster had fewer N-insertions in productive TCRs, according to a later genetic analysis. Compared with equally common non-associated chains, HLA-associated TCR beta chains in a later analysis were more clonally expanded and had lower generation probabilities. Across donors, most TCR sequences were observed very rarely, whereas some public TCRs were present in many individuals. In an earlier analysis of under 600 of the donors, most TCR beta V segments were observed in productive rearrangements about 90% or about 30% of the time, broadly matching IMGT annotations. Most CMV-associated TCR beta chains appeared to be HLA-restricted in a later analysis, and the HLA associations seemed to be driven largely by CMV exposure. Because HLA typing was missing for some donors at each locus, association tests included only the typed subset. Immune exposure information for the cohort was limited to CMV serostatus. V-gene and J-gene trimming of TCR beta chains was associated with a missense DCLRE1C variant in a later genetic analysis, and the association was replicated in an independent cohort. Presence/absence analyses assumed roughly uniform sequencing depth across donors, an assumption that may not hold. Assigning TCR associations to individual alleles was difficult when HLA alleles, especially DR and DQ, strongly co-occurred. A further reported finding was that TCR beta sequences accurately predicted the HLA-A and HLA-B alleles for most subjects in the first cohort. The authors suggested that the approach could potentially be generalized to other disease states and immunological phenotypes. A few of the identified cytomegalovirus-associated TCR beta chains were confirmed in vitro to be specific for cytomegalovirus antigens. Approximately 16 rarely observed V segments, including chromosome 9 orphons, were excluded from the earlier analysis of about 600 of the donors because counts were too low.

Relative to germline, V is missing 4 bases and J is missing 1 base, with 4 bases of the junction outside any gene match. From a lookup of the germline V gene, CDR1 and CDR2 are SGHRS and YFSETQ. Taken from cysteine to phenylalanine, the CDR3 has 14 residues. The only DNA kept is the CDR3, 42 bases in frame from the first base. The V and J genes are TRBV5-1 and TRBJ1-1, with 7 junctional bases fitting TRBD1. Sequencing was done on a sample of PBMCs. This TCR was sampled from a man between 50 and 59 years old in good health and CMV-seronegative. In nucleotide form, the sequence is TGCGCCAGCAGCCCCGGGACAGAGAACACTGAAGCTTTCTTT. Its product reads: CASSPGTENTEAFF.